The 24 T cell receptor beta chains given below trace back to one sample, sequenced in a study of blood T cell repertoires in COVID-19. Some clones are missing from TCRdb's copy, which holds only in-frame ones; the method was immunoSEQ multiplex PCR. The sample includes 150,000 to 200,000 clones, 88% of them seen just once. Sequencing was performed on peripheral blood. The receptors were sampled from a man in his sixties or seventies with active or convalescent COVID-19.

The CDR3 DNA reads TGTGCCAGCAGTTACTCTCGAGGGTTTTCCTACGAGCAGTACTTC. The encoded protein is CASSYSRGFSYEQYF. The chain links TRBV6-5 to TRBJ2-7, with D possibly being TRBD2 (5 bases). V was cut by 0 bases and J by 1 base, with 10 bases left in between. Germline CDR1 is MNHEY and CDR2 is SVGAGI. The length of the CDR3 is 15 residues.

The CDR3, as DNA: TGTGCCAGTTTGAGCAGGAATCATGAGCAGTTCTTC. Amino acid sequence: CASLSRNHEQFF. This chain connects TRBV19 to TRBJ2-1; no firm D call. CDR1 is LNHDA and CDR2 is SQIVND in the germline V gene (reference sequence). Deletions cut 8 bases from V and 8 bases from J, with 13 bases between. This CDR3 is built from 12 residues.

This clone appeared a single time. The J gene is TRBJ2-5, the V gene TRBV4-3, with D perhaps TRBD2 (5 bases). The CDR3 is 14 amino acids. V lost 5 bases and J lost 4, with 14 bases in between. Germline CDR1 and CDR2: LGHNA and YSLEER. CDR3 bases: TGCGCCAGCAGCACAGATGTCGGGGTAGAGACCCAGTACTTC. It codes for CASSTDVGVETQYF.

The chain couples TRBV7-2 to TRBJ2-5; the D is unclear. Trimming stripped 1 base from V and 7 bases from J, with 10 bases between. This CDR3 has 13 residues. Looked up from germline, CDR1 is SGHTA and CDR2 is FQGNSA. In DNA form, the CDR3 reads TGTGCCAGCAGCTTAGGGTGGAGAGGGACCCAGTACTTC. Its protein is CASSLGWRGTQYF.

This chain connects TRBV3-1 (or the pseudogene TRBV3-2) to TRBJ2-5; the match to TRBD2 covers 8 bases. Germline-derived CDR1 and CDR2 are LGHDT and YNNKEL (reference sequence). The CDR3 is 19 amino acids. V shed 1 base and J 4 bases; nucleotides not matched to a gene: 17. The CDR3 region has the DNA TGTGCCAGCAGCCAAGTCCTTCTAAAGTGGCGGGAGGAGGGAGAGACCCAGTACTTC. It specifies CASSQVLLKWREEGETQYF.

In regard to this clone: This same CDR3 is encoded by further DNA sequences in the sample. The CDR3 reads CAWSAGGSTDTQYF. In DNA form, the CDR3 reads TGTGCCTGGAGCGCGGGGGGGTCCACAGATACGCAGTATTTT. This sequence joins TRBV30 and TRBJ2-3, with 9 bases matching TRBD2. The germline V gene has CDR1 GTSNPN and CDR2 SVGIG (reference sequence). V lost 3 bases to trimming and J lost 2 bases; unmatched junction nucleotides: 3. This CDR3 comprises 14 residues.

V usage is TRBV27 and J usage is TRBJ2-7; 7 bases line up with TRBD1. CDR1 is MNHEY, CDR2 SMNVEV, per germline (reference sequence). This CDR3 has 14 amino acids. Trimming cost V 8 bases and J 6 bases; bases outside gene matches: 13. This CDR3 is CASSFGTAPSEQYF. CDR3 sequence (DNA): TGTGCCAGCTCCTTCGGGACAGCTCCGTCCGAGCAGTACTTC.

This chain joins TRBV4-3 and TRBJ2-1; the match to TRBD1 covers 9 bases. Unmatched junction bases numbered 5, after V lost 0 bases and J lost 5 bases. Per germline, CDR1 LGHNA and CDR2 YSLEER. The CDR3 has 16 amino acids. CDR3 loop: CASSQDGQGIHNEQFF. CDR3 in DNA: TGCGCCAGCAGCCAAGACGGACAGGGGATCCACAATGAGCAGTTCTTC.

The chain recombines TRBV7-2 with TRBJ2-1; D is perhaps TRBD2 (5 bases). This CDR3 region has 15 residues. The germline CDR1 and CDR2 sequences are SGHTA and FQGNSA. Trimming shortened V by 1 base and J by 3 bases, and 10 bases separated the two germline ends. CDR3 amino acids: CASSLGAGLYNEQFF. For the CDR3, the DNA is TGTGCCAGCAGCTTAGGTGCGGGTCTCTACAATGAGCAGTTCTTC.

The chain joins TRBV11-3 to TRBJ2-3, with D possibly TRBD2 on 5 matching bases. The CDR3 has 13 amino acids. Deletions cut 0 bases from V and 5 bases from J, with 6 bases between. The germline V gene has CDR1 SGHNT and CDR2 YENEEA. The CDR3 DNA follows: TGTGCCAGCAGCTTAGAAGAGGGAGATACGCAGTATTTT. It yields the protein CASSLEEGDTQYF.

V gene TRBV30 combines with J gene TRBJ2-7; TRBD2 agrees at 7 bases. The CDR3 spans 16 residues. Trimming removed 1 base from V and 2 bases from J; junction bases left unmatched: 11. Germline V CDR1 and CDR2: GTSNPN, SVGIG (reference sequence). CDR3 in amino acids: CAWSGTSRSGTYEQYF. The CDR3, as DNA: TGTGCCTGGAGTGGAACTAGCAGAAGCGGGACCTACGAGCAGTACTTC.

The V call is TRBV5-1, the J call TRBJ2-7; a possible D gene is TRBD2 (5 bases). The germline V gene encodes CDR1 SGHRS and CDR2 YFSETQ. The CDR3 has 15 amino acids. The V end lost 8 bases, the J end lost 5 bases, and 23 bases lay between the germline ends. The DNA of the CDR3 is TGCGCCAGTACCCCTCCTGGCCCTAGCCAGAACGAGCAGTACTTC. Its protein product is CASTPPGPSQNEQYF.

This chain uses TRBV21-1 with TRBJ2-7; the table's D call TRBD2 went unverified against the DNA. TRBV21-1 is assigned pseudogene status. CDR3 length: 18 residues. CDR3 in amino acids: CASSKVGETRRVYYEQYF. CDR3 DNA sequence: TGTGCCAGCAGCAAAGTCGGTGAAACACGGAGGGTGTACTACGAGCAGTACTTC.

This clone was detected only a few times. V and J are TRBV30 and TRBJ2-5; TRBD2 matches 7 bases. The ends lost 3 bases at V and 7 bases at J; junction bases unmatched: 11. The CDR3 is made up of 14 amino acids. Germline CDR1 GTSNPN, CDR2 SVGIG (reference sequence). CDR3 residues: CAWRGGANGGTQYF. Written as DNA, the CDR3 is TGTGCCTGGAGGGGAGGGGCTAATGGCGGGACCCAGTACTTC.

The J gene is TRBJ2-2, the V gene TRBV28, with TRBD1 matching over 7 bases. This CDR3 has 14 residues. Germline trimming cut 7 bases from V and 4 bases from J; bases unmatched to any gene: 6. Germline loops: CDR1 MDHEN, CDR2 SYDVKM. CDR3 protein: CASTDRAGTGELFF. Written as DNA, the CDR3 is TGTGCCAGCACAGACAGGGCGGGCACCGGGGAGCTGTTTTTT.

The V call is TRBV18, the J call TRBJ2-3; TRBD2 is a possible D gene (5 bases). The CDR3 is made up of 14 amino acids. Germline CDR1 is KGHSH and CDR2 is LQKENI. The germline V and J ends were trimmed by 8 bases and 4 bases, with 16 bases remaining between them. This CDR3 is CASRAGIQADTQYF. CDR3 DNA: TGTGCCAGCCGGGCCGGGATTCAAGCAGATACGCAGTATTTT. Full variable domain (missing parts from reference TRBV18 and TRBJ2-3): NAGVMQNPRHLVRRRGQEARLRCSPMKGHSHVYWYRQLPEEGLKFMVYLQKENIIDESGMPKERFSAEFPKEGPSILRIQQVVRGDSAAYFCASRAGIQADTQYFGPGTRLTVL.

The V call is TRBV3-1 (or the pseudogene TRBV3-2), the J call TRBJ1-2; D possibly corresponds to TRBD1 (5 bases). V was cut by 2 bases and J by 5 bases, with 15 bases left in between. Germline V gives CDR1 LGHDT, CDR2 YNNKEL (reference sequence). The length of the CDR3 is 15 residues. The CDR3: CASSQPGGPGYGYTF. The DNA of the CDR3 is TGTGCCAGCAGCCAACCGGGGGGACCGGGGTATGGCTACACCTTC.

In its sample, this clone was seen once. J is TRBJ1-1 and V is TRBV6-2 or TRBV6-3; a possible D gene is TRBD1 (5 bases). The V gene's germline CDR1 is MNHEY and CDR2 SVGEGT. The CDR3 consists of 16 residues. V lost 5 bases, J lost 1 base, and 17 bases lay in between. DNA of the CDR3: TGTGCCAGCAGTGACGGCTTCTGGACACCGAACACTGAAGCTTTCTTT. Protein: CASSDGFWTPNTEAFF.

The chain has TRBV29-1 and TRBJ1-5, with TRBD1 identical over 9 bases. The CDR3 length is 13 residues. The germline V gene has CDR1 SQVTM and CDR2 ANQGSEA. Unmatched junction bases numbered 5, after V lost 4 bases and J lost 7 bases. Here the CDR3 DNA reads TGCAGCGTTGGGGACAGGGTAGGACAGCCCCAGCATTTT. Its translation is CSVGDRVGQPQHF.

This chain connects TRBV9 to TRBJ1-6, with 8 bases lining up with TRBD1. Germline V gene data show CDR1 as SGDLS and CDR2 as YYNGEE. This CDR3 region has 14 residues. The V and J ends lost 5 bases and 7 bases, in that order; junction bases with no gene match: 5. As DNA, the CDR3 is TGTGCCAGCAGTCCGGGACAGGTGAATTCACCCCTCCACTTT. It encodes CASSPGQVNSPLHF.

The chain has TRBV7-9 and TRBJ1-5; no definite D call. The germline V gene encodes CDR1 SEHNR and CDR2 FQNEAQ (reference sequence). The CDR3 runs 13 residues. V lost 11 bases and J 5 bases, leaving 16 bases between the germline ends. CDR3 bases: TGTGCCGCAGGCGGAGGATTCGATCAGCCCCAGCATTTT. Translation: CAAGGGFDQPQHF.

The chain has TRBV28 and TRBJ2-5; 10 bases match TRBD2. CDR3 length equals 16 residues. Germline V gene lookup returns CDR1 MDHEN and CDR2 SYDVKM. V trimming: 1 base; J trimming: 5 bases; junction bases outside the gene matches: 7. DNA of the CDR3: TGTGCCAGCAGTTTATTGACTAGCGGGCGAGGGGAGACCCAGTACTTC. Its protein is CASSLLTSGRGETQYF. Looking up the rest from reference TRBV28 and TRBJ2-5 gives the full variable domain: DVKVTQSSRYLVKRTGEKVFLECVQDMDHENMFWYRQDPGLGLRLIYFSYDVKMKEKGDIPEGYSVSREKKERFSLILESASTNQTSMYLCASSLLTSGRGETQYFGPGTRLLVL.

This chain connects TRBV6-6 to TRBJ2-7; D is ambiguous. V dropped 2 bases and J dropped 3 bases, with 8 bases sitting between them. The germline gives CDR1 MNHNY, CDR2 SVGAGI (reference sequence). The CDR3 totals 13 residues. The DNA for the CDR3 is TGTGCCAGCAGTTACGGCAGGCACTACGAGCAGTACTTC. Protein sequence: CASSYGRHYEQYF.

V usage is TRBV5-3 and J usage is TRBJ1-4; 12 bases align to TRBD1. TRBV5-3 qualifies as an ORF whose function is uncertain. Unmatched junction bases numbered 6, after V lost 5 bases and J lost 7 bases. This CDR3 is 15 amino acids long. CDR3 nucleotides: TGTGCCAGAAGTCGGGACAGGGGGCTACGTGAAAAACTGTTTTTT. As protein: CARSRDRGLREKLFF.